Each of the 9 T cell receptor beta chains below was sequenced from the same sample in a study of blood T cell repertoires in COVID-19 (dated by TCRdb to the early 2020s). The protocol used for the library was the immunoSEQ multiplex PCR assay. TCRdb retrieved this table from immuneACCESS and kept in-frame rearrangements only. Not all clones are present; in checked studies, unresolved V genes account for under half, and no reason is known for the remainder. Here the sample has about 410,000 clones; roughly 90% occur a single time. Approximately 1.5% of the sample is taken by the ten largest. The sequencing sample was made of peripheral blood. The receptors originated from a woman aged 35 to 49 with COVID-19, enrolled during active disease.

This clone was counted at least ten times. The rearrangement joins TRBV30 to TRBJ2-7; weak D call: TRBD2 (5 bases). V was cut by 2 bases and J by 5 bases, with 19 bases left in between. This CDR3 is built from 15 residues. The germline V gene has CDR1 GTSNPN and CDR2 SVGIG (reference sequence). The CDR3 loop reads CAWSLTIGGVDEQYF. The CDR3 coding sequence is TGTGCCTGGAGTCTGACTATCGGAGGAGTCGACGAGCAGTACTTC.

The chain links TRBV9 to TRBJ1-1; D is perhaps TRBD1 (6 bases). Trimming shortened V by 0 bases and J by 0 bases, and 18 bases separated the two germline ends. The CDR3 length is 18 residues. CDR1 and CDR2 (germline): SGDLS, YYNGEE. In DNA form, the CDR3 reads TGTGCCAGCAGCGTAGAGGCGGTAGGGGGAACTTTGAACACTGAAGCTTTCTTT. Its protein product is CASSVEAVGGTLNTEAFF.

The chain joins TRBV5-1 to TRBJ1-2, with D possibly being TRBD1 (5 bases). Germline CDR1 reads SGHRS; CDR2 reads YFSETQ. V lost 3 bases to trimming and J lost 3 bases, with 18 bases between them. CDR3 size: 16 residues. The DNA for the CDR3 is TGCGCCAGCAGCTCGGGGGTGTGGGCGGCTCACTATGGCTACACCTTC. Translation: CASSSGVWAAHYGYTF.

V is TRBV12-5 and J is TRBJ1-5; D possibly corresponds to TRBD1 (5 bases). This CDR3 comprises 17 residues. CDR1 is LGHNT, CDR2 FRNRAP, per germline. The V gene lost 0 bases and the J gene lost 5 bases, with 17 bases spanning the gap. CDR3 sequence reads: CASGLVGILRADQPQHF. For the CDR3, the DNA is TGTGCTAGTGGTTTGGTGGGTATTCTCAGGGCGGATCAGCCCCAGCATTTT.

The rearrangement joins TRBV3-1 (or the pseudogene TRBV3-2) to TRBJ1-1; tentatively, D is TRBD1 (5 bases). The length of the CDR3 is 15 residues. CDR1 LGHDT and CDR2 YNNKEL come from the germline V gene (reference sequence). V lost 0 bases and J lost 1, with 9 bases in between. CDR3 sequence reads: CASSQDWGGNTEAFF. DNA for the CDR3: TGTGCCAGCAGCCAAGATTGGGGGGGGAACACTGAAGCTTTCTTT.

As DNA, the CDR3 is TGTGCCAGCAGTACCGAGGAGGATTCACCCCTCCACTTT. As protein: CASSTEEDSPLHF. This chain joins TRBV6-5 and TRBJ1-6; D uncertain. The germline gives CDR1 MNHEY, CDR2 SVGAGI. CDR3 size: 13 residues. V shed 5 bases and J shed 8 bases, with 10 bases lying between them.

The chain recombines TRBV19 with TRBJ1-2, with D maybe TRBD1 (5 bases). This CDR3 spans 15 amino acids. Trimming left V 5 bases short and J 4 bases short, with 17 bases between. Germline CDR1 is LNHDA and CDR2 is SQIVND (reference sequence). The CDR3 loop reads CASSPRGEFAYGYTF. CDR3 nucleotide sequence: TGTGCCAGTAGTCCACGGGGGGAATTCGCCTATGGCTACACCTTC.

The chain is built from TRBV28 and TRBJ1-4, with a tentative D call TRBD1 (5 bases). Between the trimmed V and J ends, which lost 2 bases and 2 bases, there was a span of 15 bases. CDR1 and CDR2 from the germline V gene are MDHEN and SYDVKM. The CDR3 spans 17 residues. In DNA form, the CDR3 reads TGTGCCAGCAGTTTAGTATGGGATAGGGGCACTAATGAAAAACTGTTTTTT. Amino acid sequence: CASSLVWDRGTNEKLFF.

The rearrangement uses TRBV7-2 and TRBJ1-2, with 8 bases aligning to TRBD1. CDR1 is SGHTA and CDR2 is FQGNSA in the germline V gene. This CDR3 is built from 13 residues. J lost 7 bases, V lost 2 bases, and 3 bases had no gene match. DNA of the CDR3: TGTGCCAGCAGCTTACGGACAGGGCTTGGCTACACCTTC. It is translated as CASSLRTGLGYTF.